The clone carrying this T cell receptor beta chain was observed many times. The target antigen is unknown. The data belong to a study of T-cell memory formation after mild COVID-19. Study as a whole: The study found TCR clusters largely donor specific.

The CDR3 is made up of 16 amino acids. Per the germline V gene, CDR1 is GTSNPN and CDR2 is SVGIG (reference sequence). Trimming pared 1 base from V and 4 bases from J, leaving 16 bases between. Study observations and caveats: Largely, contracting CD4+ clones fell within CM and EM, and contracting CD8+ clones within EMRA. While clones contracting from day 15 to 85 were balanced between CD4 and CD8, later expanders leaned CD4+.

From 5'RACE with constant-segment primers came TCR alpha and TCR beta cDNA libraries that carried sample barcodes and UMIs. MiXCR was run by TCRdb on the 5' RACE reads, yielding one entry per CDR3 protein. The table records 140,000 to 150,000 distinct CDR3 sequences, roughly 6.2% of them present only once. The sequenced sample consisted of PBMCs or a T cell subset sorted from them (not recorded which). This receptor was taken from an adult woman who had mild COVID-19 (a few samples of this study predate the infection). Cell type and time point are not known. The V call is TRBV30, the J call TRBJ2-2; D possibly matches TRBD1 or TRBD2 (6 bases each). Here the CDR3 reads CAWSESGALGTGELFF. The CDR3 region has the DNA TGTGCCTGGAGTGAGTCGGGGGCGCTGGGCACCGGGGAGCTGTTTTTT.